These 15 T cell receptor beta chains were all obtained from the same sample, sequenced in a study of PD-1 blockade in mismatch repair-deficient tumors. Profiled with immunoSEQ multiplex PCR; TCRdb holds only in-frame clones, not every one. The data contain 120,000 or so clones, almost 90% of them singletons. The sample consisted of peripheral blood, taken 70 to 73 weeks after starting pembrolizumab. The origin of the receptors is an adult with mismatch repair-deficient cancer.

The chain uses TRBV4-3 and TRBJ2-7, with unresolved D. Germline V CDR1 and CDR2: LGHNA, YSLEER. Trimming took 1 base from V and 3 from J, leaving 10 bases between them. This CDR3 spans 14 amino acids. The CDR3: CASSQGKGIYEQYF. DNA of the CDR3: TGCGCCAGCAGCCAAGGGAAGGGAATCTACGAGCAGTACTTC.

The genes are TRBV11-3 and TRBJ2-7; D gene uncertain. This CDR3 has 13 amino acids. Germline loops: CDR1 SGHNT, CDR2 YENEEA. The V end lost 2 bases, the J end lost 1 base, and 6 bases lay between the germline ends. The CDR3, as DNA: TGTGCCAGCAGCTTATCGGGTTCCTACGAGCAGTACTTC. Protein product: CASSLSGSYEQYF.

This clone was seen more than once but under ten times. The chain couples TRBV30 to TRBJ1-2, with D perhaps matching TRBD1 (6 bases). V was shortened by 5 bases and J by 3 bases, with 13 bases between the two germline ends. The CDR3 covers 13 residues. From germline, CDR1 is GTSNPN and CDR2 SVGIG (reference sequence). CDR3 sequence (DNA): TGTGCCTGGCAAGGGGGGGAAGACTATGGCTACACCTTC. It yields the protein CAWQGGEDYGYTF.

V gene TRBV5-6 combines with J gene TRBJ1-5; 9 nucleotides align to TRBD1. Germline CDR1 is SGHDT and CDR2 is YYEEEE. V shed 0 bases and J 4 bases; nucleotides not matched to a gene: 8. The CDR3 spans 17 residues. The CDR3 spells CASSLAGAGQGNQPQHF. CDR3 DNA sequence: TGTGCCAGCAGCTTGGCGGGAGCGGGACAGGGAAATCAGCCCCAGCATTTT.

V is TRBV27 and J is TRBJ2-5; D possibly corresponds to TRBD1 (5 bases). This CDR3 region has 13 residues. V was pared by 3 bases and J by 6 bases, with 11 bases between. The V gene's germline CDR1 is MNHEY and CDR2 SMNVEV (reference sequence). The CDR3 loop reads CASSLWGGKTQYF. CDR3 DNA sequence: TGTGCCAGCAGTTTGTGGGGCGGAAAGACCCAGTACTTC.

This sequence joins TRBV28 and TRBJ1-1, with TRBD1 identical over 9 bases. CDR1 is MDHEN and CDR2 is SYDVKM in the germline V gene. The V gene end was trimmed by 8 bases and the J gene end by 6 bases; junction bases not matched to a gene: 13. This CDR3 comprises 15 residues. CDR3 in amino acids: CASLTPGTGRSEAFF. DNA for the CDR3: TGTGCCAGCTTAACGCCCGGGACAGGGCGCTCTGAAGCTTTCTTT.

V gene TRBV29-1 combines with J gene TRBJ2-1, with D unclear. Germline V gene sequence: CDR1 SQVTM, CDR2 ANQGSEA. The V end was cut by 7 bases, the J end by 3 bases, with 13 bases between. This CDR3 comprises 13 residues. The CDR3 sequence is CSALPLHYNEQFF. The CDR3 nucleotides read TGCAGCGCCCTGCCCTTACACTACAATGAGCAGTTCTTC.

The chain joins TRBV6-5 to TRBJ2-1; 13 nucleotides align to TRBD2. Germline lookup yields CDR1 MNHEY and CDR2 SVGAGI. This CDR3 region has 14 residues. J was trimmed by 8 bases and V by 3 bases; bases with no gene match: 1. Written as DNA, the CDR3 is TGTGCCAGCAGTTATACTAGCGGGAGGGATGAGCAGTTCTTC. This sequence encodes CASSYTSGRDEQFF.

CDR3 nucleotides: TGTGCCAGCAGCCCAAATCAGGGGACGGCTGAAGCTTTCTTT. Translating it yields CASSPNQGTAEAFF. The chain joins TRBV6-5 to TRBJ1-1; perhaps TRBD1 as D (6 bases). V was pared by 6 bases and J by 6 bases, with 17 bases between. This CDR3 contains 14 residues. The germline gives CDR1 MNHEY, CDR2 SVGAGI.

This sequence joins TRBV7-2 and TRBJ2-4; TRBD1 matches at 8 bases. This CDR3 is built from 16 residues. Losses at the gene ends were 4 bases for V and 1 base for J; bases not matched to a gene: 6. The V gene's germline CDR1 is SGHTA and CDR2 FQGNSA. CDR3 coding DNA: TGTGCCAGCAGCTCCGGGACAGGTTGGGCCAAAAACATTCAGTACTTC. This gives the protein CASSSGTGWAKNIQYF.

The chain couples TRBV5-1 to TRBJ2-7, with 7 bases lining up with TRBD2. CDR3 size: 15 residues. The V and J ends lost 2 bases and 4 bases, in that order; junction bases with no gene match: 9. The germline gives CDR1 SGHRS, CDR2 YFSETQ. The CDR3, as DNA: TGCGCCAGCAGCTTCCTGCCGGGGGAGGGGTACGAGCAGTACTTC. Translated, it gives CASSFLPGEGYEQYF.

J is TRBJ1-1 and V is TRBV6-5; D perhaps matches TRBD1 (5 bases). Trimming shortened V by 0 bases and J by 1 base, and 6 bases separated the two germline ends. Germline V gene data show CDR1 as MNHEY and CDR2 as SVGAGI. The CDR3 sequence is 14 residues long. CDR3 in amino acids: CASSYSGGNTEAFF. Written as DNA, the CDR3 is TGTGCCAGCAGTTACTCGGGGGGGAACACTGAAGCTTTCTTT.

Concerning this clone itself: The same CDR3 can be traced to other DNA sequences in this sample. The chain is built from TRBV6-1 and TRBJ2-1, with TRBD2 matching over 11 bases. CDR1 and CDR2 (germline): MNHNS, SASEGT. V was pared by 8 bases and J by 5 bases, with 8 bases of the junction left unmatched. This CDR3 is built from 15 residues. CDR3 in amino acids: CASSFGTSGDNEQFF. The DNA of the CDR3 is TGTGCCAGCTCCTTCGGGACTAGCGGAGACAATGAGCAGTTCTTC.

V is TRBV5-8 and J is TRBJ2-1, with 7 bases lining up with TRBD1. Germline V lookup: CDR1 SGHTS, CDR2 YDEGEE. The CDR3 consists of 14 residues. Losses at the gene ends were 4 bases for V and 6 bases for J; bases not matched to a gene: 7. The chain's CDR3 is CASSRGQIFNEQFF. The CDR3 DNA reads TGTGCCAGCAGCCGGGGACAGATCTTCAATGAGCAGTTCTTC.

The rearrangement uses TRBV7-9 and TRBJ2-5; D is perhaps TRBD1 (6 bases). The ends were cut back, 0 bases at V and 0 bases at J, with 11 bases in the middle. CDR1 SEHNR and CDR2 FQNEAQ come from the germline V gene (reference sequence). CDR3 length equals 16 residues. This chain's CDR3 is CASSLARQGYQETQYF. In DNA, the CDR3 is TGTGCCAGCAGCTTAGCGCGCCAGGGGTACCAAGAGACCCAGTACTTC.